The sequence of this T cell receptor (beta chain) was determined in a study of blood T cell repertoires in COVID-19. Study as a whole: Donors in the United States, Italy and Spain gave samples during acute or convalescent COVID-19.

In the source study's methods: Reference gene primers were amplified, and this amplification served to estimate nucleated cell counts. Sequenced by immunoSEQ multiplex PCR; TCRdb stores in-frame clones only, minus some. That table gives V, J and clone size, and the DNA gave D and trimming. The sample lists over 400,000 clones, about 89% occurring once. The germline V gene encodes CDR1 WSHSY and CDR2 SAAADI. Trimming removed 4 bases at V and 2 bases at J, with 9 bases between. This CDR3 region has 14 residues. This chain joins TRBV10-2 and TRBJ2-1, with D perhaps TRBD1 (6 bases). The receptor was derived from a woman between 45 and 60 years old with COVID-19, enrolled during active disease. Material for sequencing was peripheral blood. The CDR3 here is CASSVTGAYNEQFF. The CDR3 DNA reads as TGCGCCAGCAGTGTGACAGGTGCCTACAATGAGCAGTTCTTC.